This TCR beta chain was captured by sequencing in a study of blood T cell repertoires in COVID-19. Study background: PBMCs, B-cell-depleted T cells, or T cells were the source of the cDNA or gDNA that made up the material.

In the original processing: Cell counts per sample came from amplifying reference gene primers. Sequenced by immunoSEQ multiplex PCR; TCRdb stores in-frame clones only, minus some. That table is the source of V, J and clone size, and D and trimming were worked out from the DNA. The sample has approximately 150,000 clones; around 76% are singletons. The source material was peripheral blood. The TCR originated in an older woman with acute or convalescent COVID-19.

CDR3 sequence (DNA): TGTGCCAGCAGTGATCCGGGACAGGGCCTCTATGGCTACACCTTC. Translated: CASSDPGQGLYGYTF. V gene TRBV6-2 or TRBV6-3 combines with J gene TRBJ1-2, with TRBD1 identical over 9 bases. This CDR3 comprises 15 residues. CDR1 is MNHEY, CDR2 SVGEGT, per germline. The V segment lost 5 bases and the J segment 4 bases; nucleotides outside the gene matches: 8.